This TCR beta chain was documented in a study of PD-1 blockade in mismatch repair-deficient tumors. Across the whole study: Patients had approximately 11 mismatch repair-deficient cancer types, all previously treated and progressing. General study results and limits: Rapid post-treatment expansion, then contraction, generally preceding radiologic response, marked tumor-resident clones.

The data were produced by immunoSEQ multiplex PCR, yet TCRdb's version contains in-frame clones alone and is incomplete. The sample holds over 20,000 clones; 65% to 85% are singletons and the top ten take roughly 21%. The V end was cut by 5 bases, the J end by 4 bases, with 17 bases between. Germline V lookup: CDR1 MGHRA, CDR2 YSYEKL. The CDR3 sequence is 16 residues long. About this clone itself: Its antigen is undetermined.

All patients were mismatch repair deficient, assessed by either PCR or immunohistochemistry. The clonotype originates from an adult with mismatch repair-deficient cancer. The chain employs TRBV4-1 and TRBJ2-2; D is unclear. The material sequenced was peripheral blood, taken 12 weeks after starting pembrolizumab. CDR3 coding DNA: TGCGCCAGCAGCTTCCGCATAGGCACCCTCACCGGGGAGCTGTTTTTT. This gives the protein CASSFRIGTLTGELFF.